This TCR beta chain emerged from a study of regulatory T cells in long-lasting Graves disease. Study-wide results and caveats: Persistent disease exhibited a predilection for TRBV28, TRBJ1-2 and TRBJ2-5.

Time point indicated: newly diagnosed GD, antithyroid drugs for less than 3 months. The authors made the TCR library using RNA they extracted from PBMCs. Building of the TCR beta libraries involved iRepertoire HTBI primers and Arm-PCR of CDR3 regions. TCRdb called the multiplex PCR reads again in MiXCR, with one record for every CDR3 protein. In the table there are 300,000 to 400,000 distinct CDR3 sequences, around 15% of which are singletons. The CDR3 is 15 residues long. Germline assignment: CDR1 LGHNA and CDR2 YNFKEQ. Trimming stripped 0 bases from V and 2 bases from J, with 8 bases between. With regard to this clonotype: Its matching antigen is unknown.

The same data also contributed to another study, on T cells in Graves' hyperthyroidism and ophthalmopathy.

The receptor was derived from a man between 40 and 49 years old with Graves disease. V and J are TRBV4-2 and TRBJ2-1; tentatively, D is TRBD1 or TRBD2 (5 bases each). Sequences were derived from peripheral blood mononuclear cells (PBMCs), sampled at new diagnosis, from a patient treated with antithyroid drugs. The CDR3 sequence is CASSQDGGPYNEQFF. The CDR3 DNA follows: TGTGCCAGCAGCCAAGATGGGGGTCCCTACAATGAGCAGTTCTTC.